This TCR beta chain was profiled in a study of naive and memory T cell subsets. Whole-study findings and limits: A few larger clonotypes appeared in naive repertoires, especially CD8, possibly memory cells re-expressing CD45RA. Naive and memory subsets had different power law exponents for TCR abundance.

Germline V CDR1 and CDR2: DFQATT, SNEGSKA (reference sequence). This CDR3 is 14 amino acids long. The junction had 7 bases not matched to a gene; V was cut back by 5 bases and J by 3 bases. This clonotype showed up just a few times. Its cognate antigen is unknown. An equimolar mix of two oligonucleotides served as the beta constant-region primer for TRBC1 and TRBC2. The ligated cDNA underwent four PCR rounds using SP2 and nested alpha and beta constant-region primers. TCRdb re-called the UMI-ligation and nested PCR reads through MiXCR, storing one row per CDR3 protein. This sample has roughly 150,000 distinct CDR3 sequences; approximately 22% occur once, and the top ten carry around 0.097%. Cells stained for CD3, CD4, CD8, CD45RA and CD27 were sorted into four subsets.

The clonotype comes from a human donor in good health. V usage is TRBV20-1 and J usage is TRBJ2-3; TRBD2 aligns across 8 bases. What was sequenced was naive CD4+ T cells from blood. This chain's CDR3 is CSAWISGRTDTQYF. As DNA, the CDR3 is TGCAGTGCTTGGATCAGCGGGAGAACAGATACGCAGTATTTT.